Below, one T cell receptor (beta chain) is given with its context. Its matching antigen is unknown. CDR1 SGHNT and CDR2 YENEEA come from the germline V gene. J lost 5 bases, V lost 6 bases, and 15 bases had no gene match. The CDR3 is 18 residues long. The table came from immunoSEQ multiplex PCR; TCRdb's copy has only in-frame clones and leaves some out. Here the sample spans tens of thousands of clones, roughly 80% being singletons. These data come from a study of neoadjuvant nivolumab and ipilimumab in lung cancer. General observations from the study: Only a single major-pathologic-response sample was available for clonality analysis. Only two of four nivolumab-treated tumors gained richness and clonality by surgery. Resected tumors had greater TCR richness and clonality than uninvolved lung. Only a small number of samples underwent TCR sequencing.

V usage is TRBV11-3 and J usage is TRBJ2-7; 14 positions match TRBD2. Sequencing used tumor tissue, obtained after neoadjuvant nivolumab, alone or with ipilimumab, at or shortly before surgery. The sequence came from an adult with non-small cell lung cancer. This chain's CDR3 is CASRVNSGTSGSVNEQYF. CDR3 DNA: TGTGCCAGCAGGGTTAATTCCGGGACTAGCGGGAGTGTAAACGAGCAGTACTTC.